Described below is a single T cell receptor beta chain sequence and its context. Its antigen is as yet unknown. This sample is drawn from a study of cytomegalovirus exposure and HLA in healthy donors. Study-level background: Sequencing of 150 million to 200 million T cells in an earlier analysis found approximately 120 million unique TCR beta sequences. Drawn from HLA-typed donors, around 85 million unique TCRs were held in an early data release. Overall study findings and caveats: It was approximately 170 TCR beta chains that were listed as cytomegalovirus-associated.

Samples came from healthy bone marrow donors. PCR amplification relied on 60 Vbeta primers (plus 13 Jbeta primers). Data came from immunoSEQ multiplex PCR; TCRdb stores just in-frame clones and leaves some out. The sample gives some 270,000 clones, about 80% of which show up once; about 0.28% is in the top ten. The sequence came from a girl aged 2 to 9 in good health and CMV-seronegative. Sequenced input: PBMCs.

As DNA, the CDR3 is TGTGCCAGCAGCTTAGAAAGGAGCGGGACGTTCACCGGGGAGCTGTTTTTT. Its protein is CASSLERSGTFTGELFF. The rearrangement uses TRBV13 and TRBJ2-2, with TRBD2 matching 7 bases. The CDR3 spans 17 residues. The V and J ends lost 1 base and 4 bases, in that order; junction bases with no gene match: 9. CDR1 PRHDT and CDR2 FYEKMQ come from the germline V gene (reference sequence).